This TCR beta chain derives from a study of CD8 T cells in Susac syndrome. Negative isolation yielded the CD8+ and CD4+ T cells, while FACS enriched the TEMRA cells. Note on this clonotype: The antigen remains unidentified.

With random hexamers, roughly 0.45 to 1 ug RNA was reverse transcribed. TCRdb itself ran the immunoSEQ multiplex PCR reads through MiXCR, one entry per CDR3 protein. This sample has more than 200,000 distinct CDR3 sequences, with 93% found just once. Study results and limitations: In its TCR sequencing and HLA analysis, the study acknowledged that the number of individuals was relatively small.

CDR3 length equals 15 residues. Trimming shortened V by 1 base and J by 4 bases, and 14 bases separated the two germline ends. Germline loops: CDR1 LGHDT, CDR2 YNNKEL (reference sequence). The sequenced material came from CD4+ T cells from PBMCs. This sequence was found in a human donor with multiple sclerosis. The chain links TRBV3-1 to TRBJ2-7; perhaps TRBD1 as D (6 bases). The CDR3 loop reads CASSQATGLGYEQYF. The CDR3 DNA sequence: TGTGCCAGCAGCCAAGCCACAGGGTTGGGGTACGAGCAGTACTTC.